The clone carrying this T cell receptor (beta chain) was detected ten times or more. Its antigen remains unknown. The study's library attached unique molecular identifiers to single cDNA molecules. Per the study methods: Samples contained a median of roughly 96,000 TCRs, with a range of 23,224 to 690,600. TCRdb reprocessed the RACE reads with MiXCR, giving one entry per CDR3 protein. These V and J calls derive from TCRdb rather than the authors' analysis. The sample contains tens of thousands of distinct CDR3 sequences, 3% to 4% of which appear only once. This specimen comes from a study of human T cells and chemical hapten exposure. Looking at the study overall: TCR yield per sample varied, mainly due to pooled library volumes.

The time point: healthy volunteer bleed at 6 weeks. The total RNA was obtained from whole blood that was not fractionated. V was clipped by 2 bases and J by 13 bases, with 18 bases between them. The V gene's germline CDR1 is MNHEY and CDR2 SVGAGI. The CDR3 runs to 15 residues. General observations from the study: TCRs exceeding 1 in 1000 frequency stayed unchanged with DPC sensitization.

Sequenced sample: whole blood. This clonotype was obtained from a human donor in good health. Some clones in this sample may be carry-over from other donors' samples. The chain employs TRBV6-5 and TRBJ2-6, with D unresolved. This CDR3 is CASSYPYGDRVVLTF. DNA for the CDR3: TGTGCCAGCAGTTACCCTTACGGAGATCGTGTGGTCCTGACTTTC.